Below are 8 T cell receptor beta chains sequenced from a single sample in a study of blood T cell repertoires in COVID-19. Here immunoSEQ multiplex PCR was the method, and the copy in TCRdb shows in-frame clones only, minus some. The sample records a few hundred thousand clones, 86% being singletons. The specimen sequenced was peripheral blood. Every receptor here comes from a man older than 75 with acute or convalescent COVID-19.

The V gene is TRBV5-5, the J gene TRBJ2-2, with 7 bases that match TRBD2. Germline V CDR1 and CDR2: SGHKS, YYEKEE (reference sequence). Trimming at V came to 2 bases and at J to 2 bases, leaving 6 bases not matched to a gene. CDR3 size: 16 residues. CDR3 DNA sequence: TGTGCCAGCAGCTTCCCGAGCGGGATTAACACCGGGGAGCTGTTTTTT. Translating gives CASSFPSGINTGELFF.

CDR3: CASSPSGDGYTF. The CDR3, as DNA: TGTGCCAGCAGCCCATCAGGGGATGGCTACACCTTC. This chain connects TRBV9 to TRBJ1-2, with TRBD1 as a possible D gene (6 bases). Germline V gives CDR1 SGDLS, CDR2 YYNGEE. The CDR3 totals 12 residues. The V gene lost 4 bases and the J gene lost 6 bases, with 10 bases spanning the gap. The whole variable domain, remainder taken from reference TRBV9 and TRBJ1-2, is DSGVTQTPKHLITATGQRVTLRCSPRSGDLSVYWYQQSLDQGLQFLIQYYNGEERAKGNILERFSAQQFPDLHSELNLSSLELGDSALYFCASSPSGDGYTFGSGTRLTVV.

The table lists this clone with a few counts. This chain links TRBV5-1 with TRBJ1-2; TRBD1 aligns across 7 bases. Trimming cost V 4 bases and J 5 bases; bases outside gene matches: 8. The CDR3 is 14 residues long. Per the germline V gene, CDR1 is SGHRS and CDR2 is YFSETQ. The CDR3 here is CASSLPGQSYGYTF. In nucleotides, the CDR3 is TGCGCCAGCAGCCTGCCGGGACAGTCTTATGGCTACACCTTC.

The sample holds a few counts of this clone. The V gene is TRBV13, the J gene TRBJ1-2; 9 bases match TRBD1. The germline V gene encodes CDR1 PRHDT and CDR2 FYEKMQ (reference sequence). The CDR3 is made up of 13 amino acids. The J segment lost 3 bases and the V segment lost 5 bases, leaving 1 base of the junction unmatched. The CDR3 DNA reads TGTGCCAGCAGCCGGACAGGGGACTATGGCTACACCTTC. Translating gives CASSRTGDYGYTF.

V gene TRBV6-2 or TRBV6-3 combines with J gene TRBJ2-7; 10 positions match TRBD2. The junction had 5 bases not matched to a gene; V was cut back by 2 bases and J by 4 bases. Germline-derived CDR1 and CDR2 are MNHEY and SVGEGT. CDR3 length: 15 amino acids. The chain's CDR3 is CASSYGTSERYEQYF. The DNA for the CDR3 is TGTGCCAGCAGTTACGGGACTAGCGAACGGTACGAGCAGTACTTC.

This clone appeared a single time. The DNA of the CDR3 is TGTGCCAGCAGGGACGTGGGGGCGCGTGGCTACACCTTC. It specifies CASRDVGARGYTF. The chain has TRBV6-5 and TRBJ1-2; D is perhaps TRBD1 (6 bases). This CDR3 spans 13 amino acids. Trimming pared 6 bases from V and 7 bases from J, leaving 15 bases between. From germline, CDR1 is MNHEY and CDR2 SVGAGI.

The chain is built from TRBV28 and TRBJ1-2, with no clear D. The CDR3 consists of 14 residues. The ends were cut back, 6 bases at V and 0 bases at J, with 11 bases in the middle. CDR1 and CDR2 (germline): MDHEN, SYDVKM. Here the CDR3 DNA reads TGTGCCAGCAGGTACAACCCTCCTAACTATGGCTACACCTTC. Translation: CASRYNPPNYGYTF.

The rearrangement uses TRBV6-5 and TRBJ2-1; 7 bases map to TRBD2. After removal of 7 bases from V and 1 base from J, the junction contained 4 bases not matched to a gene. Per the germline V gene, CDR1 is MNHEY and CDR2 is SVGAGI. The CDR3 totals 14 residues. CDR3: CASKGGGSYNEQFF. The CDR3 DNA sequence: TGTGCCAGCAAAGGCGGGGGTTCCTACAATGAGCAGTTCTTC.